This paragraph reports one T cell receptor beta chain. This entry comes from a study of shared clonotypes between healthy human individuals. The data were produced by immunoSEQ multiplex PCR, yet TCRdb's version contains in-frame clones alone and is incomplete. The table records hundreds of thousands of clones, 95% to 96% of them present only once. Terminally differentiated effector memory CD45RA+ cells were left out of the naive CD8 fraction, which was CD45RO-negative and positively selected for CCR7. The trim removed 4 bases at V and 4 bases at J, leaving 1 base unmatched. The germline V gene has CDR1 LNHNV and CDR2 YYDKDF (reference sequence). The CDR3 extends over 12 amino acids.

The source material was naive CD8+ T cells sorted from blood. The V call is TRBV15, the J call TRBJ2-7; 7 bases match TRBD1. This TCR came from a woman in her 30s in good health. CDR3 in DNA: TGTGCCACCAGCACGGACAGGTACGAGCAGTACTTC. It encodes CATSTDRYEQYF.